This T cell receptor beta chain was recovered during a study of radiotherapy plus CTLA-4 blockade in lung cancer. Study-wide background: Objective response rate was over 15%; disease control rate, about 28%.

This CDR3 comprises 16 residues. Trimming took off 0 bases at V and 0 bases at J, with 12 bases between the two ends. Germline V CDR1 and CDR2: SGHNT, YYREEE (reference sequence). This clone was recorded once. The antigen remains undetermined. In chemo-refractory metastatic non-small-cell lung cancer, patients got ipilimumab CTLA-4 blockade together with focal radiation. Profiled with immunoSEQ multiplex PCR; TCRdb holds only in-frame clones, not every one. This sample has tens of thousands of clones; around 77% occur once, and the top ten carry around 10%. Findings and limits, study-wide: Following radiotherapy plus ipilimumab, tumor-derived TCR clones expanded in the blood.

The rearrangement joins TRBV5-4 to TRBJ1-2; no reliable D call. This clonotype was obtained from a human donor with non-small cell lung cancer who had stable disease on radiotherapy plus ipilimumab. The starting material was peripheral blood, obtained from a patient treated with radiotherapy plus ipilimumab. This CDR3 reads CASSLVGLPANYGYTF. CDR3 DNA sequence: TGTGCCAGCAGCTTGGTTGGCCTACCTGCTAACTATGGCTACACCTTC.